This T cell receptor beta chain was retrieved from a study of CD8+CD57+ T cells in acquired aplastic anemia. The study, taken as a whole, reports: Patients and controls had CD8+ Simpson's diversity values that were not significantly distinct.

The study profiled TCR beta VDJ and CDR3 using genomic DNA as template. A single record per CDR3 protein comes from TCRdb applying MiXCR to the reads. The table includes some 170,000 distinct CDR3 sequences, 40% to 55% detected once. J lost 7 bases, V lost 5 bases, and 11 bases had no gene match. The CDR3 sequence is 14 residues long. Germline CDR1 reads SEHNR; CDR2 reads FQNEAQ (reference sequence). This clonotype was picked up many times. Its antigen is still unknown. Sequencing involved patients with CD8+CD57+ cell expansion previously shown by flow cytometry. Every patient had severe acquired aplastic anemia. At blood sampling, none of the patients had yet received therapy.

J is TRBJ2-7 and V is TRBV7-9; 7 bases are shared with TRBD1. The sequencing input was sorted CD4+, CD8+, or CD8+CD57+ T cells (not recorded which) from PBMCs. This clonotype was sampled from a human donor with aplastic anemia. CDR3: CASSADRFFGEQYF. The DNA for the CDR3 is TGTGCCAGCAGCGCGGACAGGTTTTTTGGGGAGCAGTACTTC.